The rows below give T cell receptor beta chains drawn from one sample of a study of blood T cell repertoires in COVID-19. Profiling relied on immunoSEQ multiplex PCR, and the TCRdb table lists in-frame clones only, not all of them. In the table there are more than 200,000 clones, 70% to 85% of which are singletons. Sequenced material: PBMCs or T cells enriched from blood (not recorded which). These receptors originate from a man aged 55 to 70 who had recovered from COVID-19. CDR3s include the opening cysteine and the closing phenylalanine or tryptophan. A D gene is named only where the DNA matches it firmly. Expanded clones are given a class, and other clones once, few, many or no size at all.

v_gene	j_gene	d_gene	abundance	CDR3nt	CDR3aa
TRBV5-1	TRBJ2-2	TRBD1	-	TGCGCCAGCAGCCCCAGACAGGGTTTGTCCGGGGAGCTGTTTTTT	CASSPRQGLSGELFF
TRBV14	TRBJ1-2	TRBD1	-	TGTGCCAGCAGCCTGTTCCGGGACAGGGGAGGCTACACCTTC	CASSLFRDRGGYTF
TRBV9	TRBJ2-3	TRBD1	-	TGTGCCAGCAGCGTAGCTCAGGGGGCGCGGCTGGAAACGCAGTATTTT	CASSVAQGARLETQYF
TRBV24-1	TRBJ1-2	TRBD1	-	TGTGCCACCAGTGATTTGAATCGGCGGGCAGGGGGCGGGTACTATGGCTACACCTTC	CATSDLNRRAGGGYYGYTF
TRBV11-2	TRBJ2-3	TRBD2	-	TGTGCCAGCAGCTTACGGCTAGCGGTGACTAGCACAGATACGCAGTATTTT	CASSLRLAVTSTDTQYF
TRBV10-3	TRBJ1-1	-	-	TGTGCCATCAGTGAGCAAGCGAACACTGAAGCTTTCTTT	CAISEQANTEAFF
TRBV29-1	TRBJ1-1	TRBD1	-	TGCAGCGTCAACAGGGGTACTGAAGCTTTCTTT	CSVNRGTEAFF
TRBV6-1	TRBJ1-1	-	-	TGTGCCAGCAGTGAATCGGCAGGTACTGAAGCTTTCTTT	CASSESAGTEAFF
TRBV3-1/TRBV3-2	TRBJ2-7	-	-	TGTGCCAGCAGCCTTGAGGGCGAGCAGTACTTC	CASSLEGEQYF
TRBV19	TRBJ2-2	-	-	TGTGCCAGTAGTGAAACCAGGGGGGTGACCGGGGAGCTGTTTTTT	CASSETRGVTGELFF
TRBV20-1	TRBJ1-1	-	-	TGCAGTGCTAGTCGGGGTGACGAAGCTTTCTTT	CSASRGDEAFF
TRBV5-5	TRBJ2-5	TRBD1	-	TGTGCCAGCAGCACGCAACACGGGACAGTAGACCAAGAGACCCAGTACTTC	CASSTQHGTVDQETQYF
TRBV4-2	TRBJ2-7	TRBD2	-	TGTGCCAGCAGTCCAACTAGCGGGGCCCTCTACGAGCAGTACTTC	CASSPTSGALYEQYF
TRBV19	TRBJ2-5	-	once	TGTGCCAGTAGTATAGTAAGTCTTAGCCCCATAGGAGGAGAGACCCAGTACTTC	CASSIVSLSPIGGETQYF
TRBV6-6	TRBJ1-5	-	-	TGTGCCAGCAGTTATGGGAGGGAGCATAGCAATCAGCCCCAGCATTTT	CASSYGREHSNQPQHF
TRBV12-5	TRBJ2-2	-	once	TGTGCTAGTGGTCTAACCACAGGGACCACCGGGGAGCTGTTTTTT	CASGLTTGTTGELFF
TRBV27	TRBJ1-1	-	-	TGTGCCAGCAACCCCCAACCCCCAGGGTGGTTTGACACTGAAGCTTTCTTT	CASNPQPPGWFDTEAFF
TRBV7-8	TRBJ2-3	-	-	TGTGCCAGCAGATACAGGGGGAGGGCAGATACGCAGTATTTT	CASRYRGRADTQYF
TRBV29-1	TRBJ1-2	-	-	TGCAGCGTTTTCGACAGGTCCTATGGCTACACCTTC	CSVFDRSYGYTF
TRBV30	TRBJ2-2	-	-	TGTGCCTGGAGTGTCAGCGGGAACACCGGGGAGCTGTTTTTT	CAWSVSGNTGELFF
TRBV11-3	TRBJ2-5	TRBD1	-	TGTGCCAGCAGCTTAGACGGGACAGGGCAAGAGACCCAGTACTTC	CASSLDGTGQETQYF
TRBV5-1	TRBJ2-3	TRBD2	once	TGCGCCAGCAGCTCACTAGCTAGCGGGGGCGCAGATACGCAGTATTTT	CASSSLASGGADTQYF
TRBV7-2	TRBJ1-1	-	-	TGTGCCAGCAGCCTTACTAGCGACAGCCACACTGAAGCTTTCTTT	CASSLTSDSHTEAFF
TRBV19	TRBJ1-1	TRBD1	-	TGTGCCAGTAGTATGTTATCTGGCACAGGGGGGACTGAAGCTTTCTTT	CASSMLSGTGGTEAFF
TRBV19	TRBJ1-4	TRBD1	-	TGTGCCAGTACCTCGACAGGGCTTTATGAAAAACTGTTTTTT	CASTSTGLYEKLFF
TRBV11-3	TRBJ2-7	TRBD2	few	TGTGCCAGCAGCTTTTCGGGGGGTTCCTACGAGCAGTACTTC	CASSFSGGSYEQYF
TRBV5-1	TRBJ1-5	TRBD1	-	TGCGCCAGCAGCCTTCAGGGGGCAGGTCAGCCCCAGCATTTT	CASSLQGAGQPQHF
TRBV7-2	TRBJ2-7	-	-	TGTGCCAGCAGCTTAGGACAGGTACAGTACTTC	CASSLGQVQYF
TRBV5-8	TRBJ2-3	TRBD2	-	TGTGCCAGCAGCTTGACTAGCGGGAGGGCAACAGATACGCAGTATTTT	CASSLTSGRATDTQYF
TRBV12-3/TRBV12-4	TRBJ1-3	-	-	TGTGCCAGCTCGAGGTACTCTGGAAACACCATATATTTT	CASSRYSGNTIYF
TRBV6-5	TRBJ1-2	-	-	TGTGCCAGCAGTACCGGGACTAACTATGGCTACACCTTC	CASSTGTNYGYTF
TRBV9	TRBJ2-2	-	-	TGTGCCAGCAGCGTAGGAGAGGGCCTGAACACCGGGGAGCTGTTTTTT	CASSVGEGLNTGELFF
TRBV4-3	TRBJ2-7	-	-	TGCGCCAGCAGCCAAGATTGGGGGGAATGGAACGAGCAGTACTTC	CASSQDWGEWNEQYF
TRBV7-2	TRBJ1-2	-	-	TGTGCCAGCAGCGTACAGGGAACGAGCTATGGCTACACCTTC	CASSVQGTSYGYTF
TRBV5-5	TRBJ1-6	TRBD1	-	TGTGCCAGCAGATTGCTCATAACCGGGACAGCAGGTTCACCCCTCCACTTT	CASRLLITGTAGSPLHF
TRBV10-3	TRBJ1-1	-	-	TGTGCCATCAGTGAACTGGCAGGTAACACTGAAGCTTTCTTT	CAISELAGNTEAFF
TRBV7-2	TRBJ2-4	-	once	TGTGCCAGCAGCTCCAAGGGACTTGTCAACATTCAGTACTTC	CASSSKGLVNIQYF
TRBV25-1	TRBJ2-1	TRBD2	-	TGTGCCAGCAGTGACCCTAGCGGGGGGGCTTACAATGAGCAGTTCTTC	CASSDPSGGAYNEQFF
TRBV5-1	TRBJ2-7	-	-	TGCGCCAGCAGCTTGGGATTGGCAGGTCACAACGAGCAGTACTTC	CASSLGLAGHNEQYF
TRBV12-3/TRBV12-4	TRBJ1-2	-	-	TGTGCCAGCAGTTTTAACAGGAACTATGGCTACACCTTC	CASSFNRNYGYTF
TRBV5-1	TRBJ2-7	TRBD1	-	TGCGCCAGCAGCTTGGTGGCAGGGGGCTACGAGCAGTACTTC	CASSLVAGGYEQYF